The 13 T cell receptor beta chains listed next were all sequenced from one sample in a study of cytomegalovirus exposure and HLA in healthy donors. PCR employed 60 Vbeta and 13 Jbeta primers. Assay: immunoSEQ multiplex PCR; the TCRdb copy retains only in-frame clones and omits some. The sample holds about 200,000 clones, almost 85% seen once. The sequenced material came from PBMCs. The receptors originated from a woman aged 45-65 years in good health and CMV-seronegative.

The chain carries TRBV7-2 and TRBJ1-5; D call uncertain. CDR1 is SGHTA, CDR2 FQGNSA, per germline. V was shortened by 2 bases and J by 7 bases, with 15 bases between the two germline ends. CDR3 length equals 15 residues. The CDR3 sequence: CASSLYRGTEQPQHF. The CDR3 bases are TGTGCCAGCAGCTTATACCGCGGAACCGAACAGCCCCAGCATTTT.

This sequence joins TRBV11-3 and TRBJ2-3, with 7 bases identical to TRBD2. Germline lookup yields CDR1 SGHNT and CDR2 YENEEA. The CDR3 totals 14 residues. The V gene end was trimmed by 4 bases and the J gene end by 5 bases; junction bases not matched to a gene: 6. CDR3 DNA: TGTGCCAGCAGCTCCGGGAGGAGGGTAGATACGCAGTATTTT. Amino acid sequence: CASSSGRRVDTQYF.

This chain's CDR3 is CASSFDRGWNTGELFF. The CDR3, as DNA: TGTGCCAGCAGTTTCGACAGGGGGTGGAACACCGGGGAGCTGTTTTTT. The V and J genes are TRBV27 and TRBJ2-2; 9 bases line up with TRBD1. Germline-derived CDR1 and CDR2 are MNHEY and SMNVEV (reference sequence). V trimming: 3 bases; J trimming: 1 base; junction bases outside the gene matches: 3. The CDR3 consists of 16 residues.

The V gene is TRBV29-1, the J gene TRBJ1-1; D unresolved. Germline V gives CDR1 SQVTM, CDR2 ANQGSEA. Trimming left V 4 bases short and J 5 bases short, with 8 bases between. This CDR3 has 11 residues. CDR3 in DNA: TGCAGCGTTGTAGAGTCGACTGAAGCTTTCTTT. Translated, it gives CSVVESTEAFF.

This chain connects TRBV5-6 to TRBJ2-7; a weak D match, TRBD1 (5 bases). Trimming removed 1 base at V and 3 bases at J, with 17 bases between. Germline CDR1 reads SGHDT; CDR2 reads YYEEEE. The CDR3 has 16 residues. The CDR3 sequence is CASSLFQATGHYEQYF. The CDR3 DNA reads TGTGCCAGCAGCTTGTTTCAGGCTACAGGTCACTACGAGCAGTACTTC. The full variable domain, with the rest looked up from reference TRBV5-6 and TRBJ2-7, is DAGVTQSPTHLIKTRGQQVTLRCSPKSGHDTVSWYQQALGQGPQFIFQYYEEEERQRGNFPDRFSGHQFPNYSSELNVNALLLGDSALYLCASSLFQATGHYEQYFGPGTRLTVT.

This chain uses TRBV6-5 with TRBJ2-2, with TRBD2 as a possible D gene (6 bases). V lost 11 bases, J lost 4 bases, and 11 bases lay in between. Germline CDR1 and CDR2: MNHEY and SVGAGI. The CDR3 is 12 amino acids. The CDR3 nucleotides are TGTGCCTCCTCCGGGGGCACCGGGGAGCTGTTTTTT. Protein product: CASSGGTGELFF.

The J gene is TRBJ1-2, the V gene TRBV6-1; TRBD1 might be the D (6 bases). Between the trimmed V and J ends, which lost 6 bases and 3 bases, there was a span of 11 bases. Per germline, CDR1 MNHNS and CDR2 SASEGT. This CDR3 has 13 residues. The CDR3 coding sequence is TGTGCCAGCAGCCTAGGACAGTACTATGGCTACACCTTC. Amino acid sequence: CASSLGQYYGYTF.

The genes are TRBV5-1 and TRBJ2-1; D gene uncertain. V gave up 4 bases and J gave up 8 bases, with 10 bases separating them. CDR3 length equals 12 residues. Germline CDR1 SGHRS, CDR2 YFSETQ. The CDR3 nucleotides read TGCGCCAGCAGCCTTTTGGCGGATGAGCAGTTCTTC. Amino acid sequence: CASSLLADEQFF.

CDR3 in amino acids: CASSLRPSGRTYNEQFF. The CDR3 region has the DNA TGCGCCAGCAGCTTGCGGCCTAGCGGGAGAACCTACAATGAGCAGTTCTTC. V is TRBV5-1 and J is TRBJ2-1; TRBD2 matches 10 bases. CDR1 is SGHRS, CDR2 YFSETQ, per germline. The V and J ends lost 1 base and 2 bases, in that order; junction bases with no gene match: 6. The CDR3 extends over 17 amino acids.

The rearrangement links TRBV27 to TRBJ2-1, with TRBD2 as a possible D gene (7 bases). The CDR3 length is 15 residues. The V end was cut by 5 bases, the J end by 4 bases, with 15 bases between. Germline V gene data show CDR1 as MNHEY and CDR2 as SMNVEV (reference sequence). DNA of the CDR3: TGTGCCAGCAGTACAGGGAGGGTCGGGTACAATGAGCAGTTCTTC. This gives the protein CASSTGRVGYNEQFF.

The chain carries TRBV18 and TRBJ2-3; 14 bases match TRBD2. CDR1 and CDR2 (germline): KGHSH, LQKENI. The CDR3 has 20 residues. V shed 5 bases and J 3 bases; nucleotides not matched to a gene: 16. The CDR3 coding sequence is TGTGCCAGCTCAACTACCGGACTAGCGGGAGGAGGTCGGAGGACAGATACGCAGTATTTT. Translation: CASSTTGLAGGGRRTDTQYF. The whole variable domain, remainder taken from reference TRBV18 and TRBJ2-3, is NAGVMQNPRHLVRRRGQEARLRCSPMKGHSHVYWYRQLPEEGLKFMVYLQKENIIDESGMPKERFSAEFPKEGPSILRIQQVVRGDSAAYFCASSTTGLAGGGRRTDTQYFGPGTRLTVL.

The CDR3 DNA sequence: TGTGCCAGCAGCTTAGGCAGGAACACTGAAGCTTTCTTT. Translated, it gives CASSLGRNTEAFF. This rearrangement joins TRBV7-2 to TRBJ1-1; no definite D call. V was cut by 1 base and J by 1 base, with 4 bases left in between. The CDR3 loop spans 13 amino acids. Germline-derived CDR1 and CDR2 are SGHTA and FQGNSA.

This chain links TRBV28 with TRBJ1-2; the match to TRBD1 covers 9 bases. The junction had 18 bases not matched to a gene; V was cut back by 11 bases and J by 8 bases. CDR3 length: 15 amino acids. Per the germline V gene, CDR1 is MDHEN and CDR2 is SYDVKM. For the CDR3, the DNA is TGTGCCGCACAGGGGGCGGATGCCGGTGGTCGGGGCTACACCTTC. This codes for CAAQGADAGGRGYTF.